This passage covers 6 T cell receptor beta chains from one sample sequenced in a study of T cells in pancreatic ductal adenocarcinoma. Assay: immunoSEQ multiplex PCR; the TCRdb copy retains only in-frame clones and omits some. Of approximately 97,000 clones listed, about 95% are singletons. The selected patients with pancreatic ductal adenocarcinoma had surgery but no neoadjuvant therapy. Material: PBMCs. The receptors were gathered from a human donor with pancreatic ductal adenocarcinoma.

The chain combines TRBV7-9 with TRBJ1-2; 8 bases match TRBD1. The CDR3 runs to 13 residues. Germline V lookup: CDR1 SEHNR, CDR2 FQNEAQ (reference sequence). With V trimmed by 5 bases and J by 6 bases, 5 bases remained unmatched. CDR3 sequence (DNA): TGTGCCAGCAGCGCGACAGGGGTTCATGGCTACACCTTC. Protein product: CASSATGVHGYTF.

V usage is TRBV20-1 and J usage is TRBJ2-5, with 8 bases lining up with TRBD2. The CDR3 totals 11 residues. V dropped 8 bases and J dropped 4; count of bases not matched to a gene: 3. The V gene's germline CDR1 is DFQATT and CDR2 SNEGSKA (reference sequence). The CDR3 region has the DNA TGCAGTCCGGGAGGGGGAGAGACCCAGTACTTC. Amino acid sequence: CSPGGGETQYF.

The DNA of the CDR3 is TGTGCCAGCAGTTACACAGCCTTACCTTACGAGCAGTACTTC. Translated, it gives CASSYTALPYEQYF. This chain joins TRBV6-5 and TRBJ2-7; D uncertain. This CDR3 has 14 residues. Looked up from germline, CDR1 is MNHEY and CDR2 is SVGAGI. Trimming stripped 2 bases from V and 4 bases from J, with 12 bases between.

This CDR3 reads CASRPDRPPFYEQYF. In nucleotides, the CDR3 is TGTGCCAGTAGACCTGACAGGCCCCCATTCTACGAGCAGTACTTC. The rearrangement links TRBV19 to TRBJ2-7; maybe TRBD1 (6 bases). V lost 6 bases to trimming and J lost 3 bases, with 18 bases between them. Germline CDR1 LNHDA, CDR2 SQIVND (reference sequence). The CDR3 contains 15 residues.

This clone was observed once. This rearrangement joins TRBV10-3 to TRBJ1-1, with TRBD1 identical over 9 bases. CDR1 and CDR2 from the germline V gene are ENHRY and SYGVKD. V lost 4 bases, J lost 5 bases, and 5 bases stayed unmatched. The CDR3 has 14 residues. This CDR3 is CAISGRDRVTEAFF. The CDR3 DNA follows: TGTGCCATCAGTGGCCGGGACAGGGTGACTGAAGCTTTCTTT.

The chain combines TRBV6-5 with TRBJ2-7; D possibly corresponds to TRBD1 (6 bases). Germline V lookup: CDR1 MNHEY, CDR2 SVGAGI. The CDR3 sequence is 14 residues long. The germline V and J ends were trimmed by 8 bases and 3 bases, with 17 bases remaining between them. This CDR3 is CASRKSGESYEQYF. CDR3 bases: TGTGCCAGCCGCAAATCAGGGGAAAGCTACGAGCAGTACTTC.